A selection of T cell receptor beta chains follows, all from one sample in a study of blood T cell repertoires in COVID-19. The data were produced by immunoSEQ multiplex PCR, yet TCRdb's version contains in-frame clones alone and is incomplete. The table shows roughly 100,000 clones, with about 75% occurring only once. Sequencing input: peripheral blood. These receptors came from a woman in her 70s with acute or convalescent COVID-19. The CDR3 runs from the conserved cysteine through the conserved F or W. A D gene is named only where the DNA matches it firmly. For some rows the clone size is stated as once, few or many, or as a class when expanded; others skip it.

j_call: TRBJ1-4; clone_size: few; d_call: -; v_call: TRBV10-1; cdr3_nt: TGCGCCAGCAGCGCGGAGGTAAAGCCTAATGAAAAACTGTTTTTT; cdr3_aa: CASSAEVKPNEKLFF
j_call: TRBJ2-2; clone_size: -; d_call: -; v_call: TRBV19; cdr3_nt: TGTGCCAGCCTGCAGGGGCGCGCGACCGGGGAGCTGTTTTTT; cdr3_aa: CASLQGRATGELFF
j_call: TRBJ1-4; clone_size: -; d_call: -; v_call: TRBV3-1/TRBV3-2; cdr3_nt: TGTGCCAGCAGCCAAGGAGGGGGTCTGTTTTTT; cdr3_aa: CASSQGGGLFF
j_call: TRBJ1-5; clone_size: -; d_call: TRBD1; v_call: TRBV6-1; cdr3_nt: TGTGCCAGCAGTGATTATCCTGCATATCCGGGACAGGGCTATCAGCCCCAGCATTTT; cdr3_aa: CASSDYPAYPGQGYQPQHF
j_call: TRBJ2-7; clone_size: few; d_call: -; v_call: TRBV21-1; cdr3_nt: TGTGCCAGCAGCAAAGCGCGGGGAGCGGGGGACCTTGTCTACGAGCAGTACTTC; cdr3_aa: CASSKARGAGDLVYEQYF
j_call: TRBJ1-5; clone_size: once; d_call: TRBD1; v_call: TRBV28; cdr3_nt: TGTGCCAGCAGTCCGGGACAGAATCATCAGCCCCAGCATTTT; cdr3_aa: CASSPGQNHQPQHF
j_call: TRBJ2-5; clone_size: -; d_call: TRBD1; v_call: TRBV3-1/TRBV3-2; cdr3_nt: TGTGCCAGCAGCCAAACACAGGGGGTGGCCCAGTACTTC; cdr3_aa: CASSQTQGVAQYF
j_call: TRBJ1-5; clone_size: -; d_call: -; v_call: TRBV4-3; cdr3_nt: TGCGCCAGCAGCCAAGATGGGGCAGTCAATCAGCCCCAGCATTTT; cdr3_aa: CASSQDGAVNQPQHF
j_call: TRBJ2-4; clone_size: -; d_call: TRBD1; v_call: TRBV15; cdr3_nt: TGTGCCACCAGCACGGGGACAGGCTTCACGGGGAACATTCAGTACTTC; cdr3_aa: CATSTGTGFTGNIQYF
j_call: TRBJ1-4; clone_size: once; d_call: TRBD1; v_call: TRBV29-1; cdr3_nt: TGCAGCGTTTCAGACAGGGGTGAACTTAATGAAAAACTGTTTTTT; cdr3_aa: CSVSDRGELNEKLFF
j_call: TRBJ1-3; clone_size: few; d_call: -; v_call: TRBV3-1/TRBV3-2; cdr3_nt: TGTGCCAGCAGCCAGGACTTTAGAAGCTCTGGAAACACCATATATTTT; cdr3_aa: CASSQDFRSSGNTIYF
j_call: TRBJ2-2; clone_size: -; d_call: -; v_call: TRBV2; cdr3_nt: TGTGCCAGGGGAGCGTCCGGGACAAGTGCCGGGGAGCTGTTTTTT; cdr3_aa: CARGASGTSAGELFF
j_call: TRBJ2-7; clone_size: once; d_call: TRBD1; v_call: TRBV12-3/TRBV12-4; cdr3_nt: TGTGCCAGCAGTTACCGACAGGGTACTTTTCAGTACTTC; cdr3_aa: CASSYRQGTFQYF
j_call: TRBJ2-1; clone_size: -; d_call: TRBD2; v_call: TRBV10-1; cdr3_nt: TGCGCCAGCAGAGCTAGCGGGGAATACAATGAGCAGTTCTTC; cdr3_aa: CASRASGEYNEQFF
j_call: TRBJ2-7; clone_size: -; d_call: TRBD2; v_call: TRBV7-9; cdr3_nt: TGTGCCAGCAGCCCGGGGACTAGCGGCGAGCAGTACTTC; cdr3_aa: CASSPGTSGEQYF
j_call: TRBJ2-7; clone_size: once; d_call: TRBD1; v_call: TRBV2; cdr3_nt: TGTGCCAGCAGAAATGTACGGGACAGGGACTACGAGCAGTACTTC; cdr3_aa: CASRNVRDRDYEQYF
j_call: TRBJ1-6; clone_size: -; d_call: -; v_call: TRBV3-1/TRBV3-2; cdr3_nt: TGTGCCAGCAGCCAAGGGTTACAGCTTAATTCACCCCTCCACTTT; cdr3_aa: CASSQGLQLNSPLHF
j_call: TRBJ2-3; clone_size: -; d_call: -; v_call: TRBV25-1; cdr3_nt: TGTGCCAGCAGTGACCGAGATACGCAGTATTTT; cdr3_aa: CASSDRDTQYF
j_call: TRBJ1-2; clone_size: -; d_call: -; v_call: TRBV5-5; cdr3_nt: TGTGCCAGCAGCCGGGGGGCAGGGGCTAACTATGGCTACACCTTC; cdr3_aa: CASSRGAGANYGYTF
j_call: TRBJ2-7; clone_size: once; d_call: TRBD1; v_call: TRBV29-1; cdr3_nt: TGCAGCGTTGAAGATCTGACAGGGGACTCCTACGAGCAGTACTTC; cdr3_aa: CSVEDLTGDSYEQYF
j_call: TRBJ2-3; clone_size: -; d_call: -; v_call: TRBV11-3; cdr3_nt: TGTGCCAGCAGCATCAGCGGGGATACGCAGTATTTT; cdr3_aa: CASSISGDTQYF
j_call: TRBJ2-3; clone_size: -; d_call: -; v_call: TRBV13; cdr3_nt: TGTGCCAGCAGCTTAGGCCTAGATACGCAGTATTTT; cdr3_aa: CASSLGLDTQYF
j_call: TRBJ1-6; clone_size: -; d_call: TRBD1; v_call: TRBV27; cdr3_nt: TGTGCCAGCAGCCGGGACAGGTCATGGTATAATTCACCCCTCCACTTT; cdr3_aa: CASSRDRSWYNSPLHF
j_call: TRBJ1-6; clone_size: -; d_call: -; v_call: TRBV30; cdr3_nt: TGTGCCTGGAGGCCAACAGGGTTGTTTGATAATTCACCCCTCCACTTT; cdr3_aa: CAWRPTGLFDNSPLHF
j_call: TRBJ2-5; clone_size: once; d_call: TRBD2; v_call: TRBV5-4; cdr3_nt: TGTGCCAGCAGCGTGGGACTAGCGGGGCAAGAGACCCAGTACTTC; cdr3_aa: CASSVGLAGQETQYF
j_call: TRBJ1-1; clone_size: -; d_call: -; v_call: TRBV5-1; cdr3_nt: TGCGCCAGCCGTGGGCCCCGGTTGAACACTGAAGCTTTCTTT; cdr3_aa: CASRGPRLNTEAFF
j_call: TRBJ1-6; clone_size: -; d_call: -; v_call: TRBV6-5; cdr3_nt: TGTGCCAGCAGTCTGACAGGCTATAATTCACCCCTCCACTTT; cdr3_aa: CASSLTGYNSPLHF